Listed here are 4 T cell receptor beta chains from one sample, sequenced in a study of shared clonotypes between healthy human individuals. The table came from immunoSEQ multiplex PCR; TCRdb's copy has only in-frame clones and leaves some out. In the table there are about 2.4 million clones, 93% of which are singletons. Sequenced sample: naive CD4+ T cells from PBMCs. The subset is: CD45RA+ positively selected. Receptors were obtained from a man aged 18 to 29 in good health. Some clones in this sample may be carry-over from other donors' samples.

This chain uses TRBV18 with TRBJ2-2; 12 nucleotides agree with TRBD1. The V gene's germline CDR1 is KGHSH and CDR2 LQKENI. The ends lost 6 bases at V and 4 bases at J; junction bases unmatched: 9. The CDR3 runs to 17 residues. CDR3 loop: CASSPGDRGRITGELFF. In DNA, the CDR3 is TGTGCCAGCTCCCCCGGGGACAGGGGGCGAATCACCGGGGAGCTGTTTTTT.

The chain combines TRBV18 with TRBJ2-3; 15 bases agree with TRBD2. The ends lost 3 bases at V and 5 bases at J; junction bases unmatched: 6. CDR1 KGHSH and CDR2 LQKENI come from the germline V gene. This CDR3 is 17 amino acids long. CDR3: CASSPPGLAGGVDTQYF. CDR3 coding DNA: TGTGCCAGCTCACCCCCGGGACTAGCGGGAGGAGTAGATACGCAGTATTTT.

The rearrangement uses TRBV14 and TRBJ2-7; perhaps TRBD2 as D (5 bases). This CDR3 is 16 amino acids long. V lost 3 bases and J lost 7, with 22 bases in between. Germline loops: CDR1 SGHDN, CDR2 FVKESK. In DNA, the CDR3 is TGTGCCAGCAGCCACCTCACGGCTAGCATTCCGGGGGAGCAGTACTTC. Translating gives CASSHLTASIPGEQYF.

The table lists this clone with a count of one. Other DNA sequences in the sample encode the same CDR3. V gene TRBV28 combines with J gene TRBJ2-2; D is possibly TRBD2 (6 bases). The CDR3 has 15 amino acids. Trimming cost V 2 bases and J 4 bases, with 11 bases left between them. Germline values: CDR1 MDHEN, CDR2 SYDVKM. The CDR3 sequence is CASSLGGGGTGELFF. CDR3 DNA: TGTGCCAGCAGTTTAGGGGGAGGTGGCACCGGGGAGCTGTTTTTT.